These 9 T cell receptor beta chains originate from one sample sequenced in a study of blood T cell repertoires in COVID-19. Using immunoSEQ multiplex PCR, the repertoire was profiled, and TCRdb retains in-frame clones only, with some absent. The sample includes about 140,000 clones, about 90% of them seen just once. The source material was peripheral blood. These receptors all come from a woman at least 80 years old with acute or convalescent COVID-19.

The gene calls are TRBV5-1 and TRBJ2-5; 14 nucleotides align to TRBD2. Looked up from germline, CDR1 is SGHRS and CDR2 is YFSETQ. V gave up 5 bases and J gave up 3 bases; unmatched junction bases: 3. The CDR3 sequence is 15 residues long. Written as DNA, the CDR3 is TGCGCCAGCAGGCGACTAGCGGGGGGGGAAGAGACCCAGTACTTC. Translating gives CASRRLAGGEETQYF.

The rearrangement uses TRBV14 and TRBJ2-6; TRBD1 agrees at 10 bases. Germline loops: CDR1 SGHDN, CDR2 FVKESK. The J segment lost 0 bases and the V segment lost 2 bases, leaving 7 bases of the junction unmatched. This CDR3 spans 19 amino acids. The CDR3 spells CASSQPRQGANSGANVLTF. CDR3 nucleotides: TGTGCCAGCAGCCAACCTCGACAGGGGGCGAACTCTGGGGCCAACGTCCTGACTTTC.

CDR3 amino acids: CASSDSGLSLYEQYF. The CDR3 region has the DNA TGCGCCAGCAGTGACTCGGGACTATCTCTCTACGAGCAGTACTTC. The rearrangement uses TRBV10-1 and TRBJ2-7; 7 positions match TRBD2. CDR1 is WNHNN and CDR2 is SYGVQD in the germline V gene (reference sequence). This CDR3 has 15 residues. V was clipped by 3 bases and J by 3 bases; unmatched bases: 8.

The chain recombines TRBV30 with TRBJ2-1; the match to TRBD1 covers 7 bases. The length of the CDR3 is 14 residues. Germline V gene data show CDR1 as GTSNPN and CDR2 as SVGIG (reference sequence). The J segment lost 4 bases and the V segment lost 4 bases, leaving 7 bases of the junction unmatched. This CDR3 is CAWTSGQTYNEQFF. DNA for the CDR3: TGTGCCTGGACATCGGGACAGACTTACAATGAGCAGTTCTTC.

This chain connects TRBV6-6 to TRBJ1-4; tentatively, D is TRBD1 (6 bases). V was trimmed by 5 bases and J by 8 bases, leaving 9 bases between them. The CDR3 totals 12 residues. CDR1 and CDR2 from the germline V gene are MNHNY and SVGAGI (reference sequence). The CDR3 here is CASSRDREKLFF. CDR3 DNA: TGTGCCAGCAGTCGAGACAGGGAAAAACTGTTTTTT.

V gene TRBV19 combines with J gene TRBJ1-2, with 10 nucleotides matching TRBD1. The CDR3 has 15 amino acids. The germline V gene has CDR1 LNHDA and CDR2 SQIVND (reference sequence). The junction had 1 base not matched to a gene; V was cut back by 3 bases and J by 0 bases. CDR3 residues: CASSMGTGANYGYTF. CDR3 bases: TGTGCCAGTAGTATGGGGACAGGGGCTAACTATGGCTACACCTTC. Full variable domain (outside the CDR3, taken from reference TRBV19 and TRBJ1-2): DGGITQSPKYLFRKEGQNVTLSCEQNLNHDAMYWYRQDPGQGLRLIYYSQIVNDFQKGDIAEGYSVSREKKESFPLTVTSAQKNPTAFYLCASSMGTGANYGYTFGSGTRLTVV.

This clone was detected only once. The CDR3 is CATSGPDRDHEKLFF. The CDR3 nucleotides are TGTGCCACTTCCGGGCCCGACAGGGACCATGAAAAACTGTTTTTT. The V gene is TRBV10-3, the J gene TRBJ1-4; TRBD1 agrees at 7 bases. Germline CDR1 ENHRY, CDR2 SYGVKD. This CDR3 is built from 15 residues. J lost 6 bases, V lost 10 bases, and 14 bases had no gene match.

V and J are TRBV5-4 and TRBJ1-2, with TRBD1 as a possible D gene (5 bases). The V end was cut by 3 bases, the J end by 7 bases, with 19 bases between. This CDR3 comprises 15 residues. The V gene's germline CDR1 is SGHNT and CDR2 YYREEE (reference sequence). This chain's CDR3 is CASSWGGTSGGGYTF. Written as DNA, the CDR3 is TGTGCCAGCAGCTGGGGCGGGACCAGCGGGGGTGGCTACACCTTC.

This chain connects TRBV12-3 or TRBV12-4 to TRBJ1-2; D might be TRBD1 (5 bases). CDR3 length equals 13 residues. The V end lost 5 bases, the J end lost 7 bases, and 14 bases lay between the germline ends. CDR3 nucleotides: TGTGCCAGCAGTCCTCAGTCCGGGGGTGGCTACACCTTC. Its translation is CASSPQSGGGYTF.